Listed here is a single T cell receptor beta chain. The antigen is unknown. This sample is part of a study of a mutant IDH1 vaccine in newly diagnosed glioma. Overall study findings and caveats: Any relationship between pseudoprogression and changes in top peripheral T cell clonotypes seemed absent.

Documented time point: week 35, safety follow-up. Doses comprised 300 ug of mutant IDH1 20-mer peptide each, plus topical imiquimod. The germline CDR1 and CDR2 sequences are SGHRS and YFSETQ. CDR3 length equals 14 residues. The V end lost 4 bases, the J end lost 1 base, and 8 bases lay between the germline ends. Measured with immunoSEQ multiplex PCR; TCRdb has only the in-frame clones, and not every one. The sample lists 41,000 or so clones, roughly nine tenths occurring once. The source was PBMCs, collected from a glioma patient whose treatment included an IDH1 peptide vaccine. This TCR came from a man between 35 and 55 years old with glioma. The chain combines TRBV5-1 with TRBJ2-2, with no clear D. CDR3 DNA: TGCGCCAGCAGCCAAGAAGTGAACACCGGGGAGCTGTTTTTT. Protein sequence: CASSQEVNTGELFF.